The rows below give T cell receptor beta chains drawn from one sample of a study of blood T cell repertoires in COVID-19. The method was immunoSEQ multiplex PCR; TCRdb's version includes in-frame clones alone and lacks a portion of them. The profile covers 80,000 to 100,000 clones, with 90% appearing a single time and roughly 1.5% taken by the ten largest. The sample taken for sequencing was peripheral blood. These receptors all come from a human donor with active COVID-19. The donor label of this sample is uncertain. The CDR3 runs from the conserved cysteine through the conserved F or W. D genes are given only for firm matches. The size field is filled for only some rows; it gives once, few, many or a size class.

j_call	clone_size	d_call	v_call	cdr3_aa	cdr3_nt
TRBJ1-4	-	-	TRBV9	CASSYAGGGEKLFF	TGTGCCAGCAGCTATGCGGGGGGGGGTGAAAAACTGTTTTTT
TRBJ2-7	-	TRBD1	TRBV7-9	CASSQGPGQLSYEQYF	TGTGCCAGCAGCCAGGGGCCGGGACAGCTCTCCTACGAGCAGTACTTC
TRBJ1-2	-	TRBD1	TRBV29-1	CSVGPVGGATYGYTF	TGCAGCGTTGGGCCTGTAGGGGGCGCAACCTATGGCTACACCTTC
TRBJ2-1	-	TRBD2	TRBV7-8	CASGPGGGYNEQFF	TGTGCCAGCGGCCCTGGGGGGGGATACAATGAGCAGTTCTTC
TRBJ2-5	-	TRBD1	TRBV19	CASSIRGTGNFETQYF	TGTGCCAGTAGTATAAGGGGGACAGGGAACTTTGAGACCCAGTACTTC
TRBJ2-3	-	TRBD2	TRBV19	CASSTSGLAGTDTQYF	TGTGCCAGTAGTACCTCCGGACTAGCGGGCACAGATACGCAGTATTTT
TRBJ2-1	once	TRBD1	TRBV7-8	CASSPPWQGANNEQFF	TGTGCCAGCAGCCCCCCTTGGCAGGGGGCCAACAATGAGCAGTTCTTC
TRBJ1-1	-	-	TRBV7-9	CASSLGGKIEAFF	TGTGCCAGCAGCTTAGGCGGAAAGATTGAAGCTTTCTTT
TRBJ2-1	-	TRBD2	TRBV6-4	CASSGTSGGNEQFF	TGTGCCAGCAGTGGGACTAGCGGGGGCAATGAGCAGTTCTTC
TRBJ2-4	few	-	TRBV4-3	CASSQGGAKNIQYF	TGCGCCAGCAGCCAAGGAGGGGCCAAAAACATTCAGTACTTC
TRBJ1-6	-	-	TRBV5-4	CASSLGQGSSSPLHF	TGTGCCAGCAGCTTGGGGCAGGGAAGCTCCTCACCCCTCCACTTT
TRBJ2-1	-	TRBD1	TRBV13	CASSLGRGGDRADNEQFF	TGTGCCAGCAGCTTAGGGAGGGGTGGGGACAGGGCGGACAATGAGCAGTTCTTC
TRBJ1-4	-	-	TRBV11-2	CASSHYTTGNEKLFF	TGTGCCAGCAGCCATTATACAACAGGGAATGAAAAACTGTTTTTT
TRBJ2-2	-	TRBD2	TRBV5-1	CASSLQSGTSAGELFF	TGCGCCAGCAGCCTCCAGTCCGGGACTAGCGCCGGGGAGCTGTTTTTT
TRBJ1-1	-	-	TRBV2	CASGGSRANAEAFF	TGTGCCAGCGGGGGGAGCAGGGCTAACGCTGAAGCTTTCTTT
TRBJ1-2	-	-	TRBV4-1	CASSQDPPEGVLHGYTF	TGCGCCAGCAGCCAAGATCCCCCGGAAGGGGTATTGCATGGCTACACCTTC
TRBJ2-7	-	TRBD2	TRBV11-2	CASSSTNRKRGSHYEQYF	TGTGCCAGCAGCTCGACAAACCGTAAGCGGGGGAGTCACTACGAGCAGTACTTC
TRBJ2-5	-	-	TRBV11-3	CASSLGIQETQYF	TGTGCCAGCAGCCTGGGCATTCAAGAGACCCAGTACTTC
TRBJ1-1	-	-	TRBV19	CASTPGGLTEAFF	TGTGCCAGTACCCCGGGGGGACTCACTGAAGCTTTCTTT
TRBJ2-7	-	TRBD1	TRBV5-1	CASSSPNTGGLSLTYEQYF	TGCGCCAGCAGCTCGCCCAATACAGGGGGCCTTTCCCTTACCTACGAGCAGTACTTC
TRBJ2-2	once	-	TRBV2	CASRSQAGSGELFF	TGTGCCAGCAGGTCCCAAGCAGGGTCCGGGGAGCTGTTTTTT
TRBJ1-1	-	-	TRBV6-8	CASSFGENTEAFF	TGTGCCAGCAGTTTCGGGGAGAACACTGAAGCTTTCTTT
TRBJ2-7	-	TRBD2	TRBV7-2	CASSPGGTLSYEQYF	TGTGCCAGCAGCCCCGGGGGGACCCTCTCCTACGAGCAGTACTTC
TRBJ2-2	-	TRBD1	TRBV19	CASSYRGISTGELFF	TGTGCCAGTAGCTACAGGGGGATATCGACCGGGGAGCTGTTTTTT
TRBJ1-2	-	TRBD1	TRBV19	CASNELPGQGVNYGYTF	TGTGCCAGTAATGAGCTACCGGGACAGGGAGTTAACTATGGCTACACCTTC
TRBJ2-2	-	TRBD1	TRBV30	CAWSDRGAVTGELFF	TGTGCCTGGAGCGACAGGGGAGCGGTCACCGGGGAGCTGTTTTTT
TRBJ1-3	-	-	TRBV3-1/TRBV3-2	CASSPPGGNTIYF	TGTGCCAGCAGCCCGCCCGGGGGAAACACCATATATTTT
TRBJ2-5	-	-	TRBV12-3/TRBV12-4	CASREGAQETQYF	TGTGCCAGCAGGGAGGGGGCTCAAGAGACCCAGTACTTC
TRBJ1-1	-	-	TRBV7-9	CASSLPIRGQNTEAFF	TGTGCCAGCAGCTTACCTATTCGGGGTCAGAACACTGAAGCTTTCTTT
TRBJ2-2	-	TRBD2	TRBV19	CASTSGGNTGELFF	TGTGCCAGTACTAGCGGGGGAAACACCGGGGAGCTGTTTTTT
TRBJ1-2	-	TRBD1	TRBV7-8	CASSIRTGTYGYTF	TGTGCCAGCAGCATCCGGACAGGGACATATGGCTACACCTTC
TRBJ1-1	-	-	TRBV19	CASSIEALNTEAFF	TGTGCCAGTAGTATAGAGGCATTAAACACTGAAGCTTTCTTT
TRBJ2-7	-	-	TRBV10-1	CASSVGTHYEQYF	TGCGCCAGCAGTGTGGGGACACACTACGAGCAGTACTTC
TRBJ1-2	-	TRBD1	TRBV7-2	CASSKGQGYGYTF	TGTGCCAGCAGCAAAGGACAGGGCTATGGCTACACCTTC
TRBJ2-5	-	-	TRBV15	CATSRDSLETQYF	TGTGCCACCAGCAGAGATTCATTAGAGACCCAGTACTTC
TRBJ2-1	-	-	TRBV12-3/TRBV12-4	CASSLNSGEQFF	TGTGCCAGCAGTTTAAATAGTGGTGAGCAGTTCTTC
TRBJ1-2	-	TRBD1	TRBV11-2	CASSLGTGGWERGYTF	TGTGCCAGCAGCTTAGGGACAGGGGGTTGGGAGCGTGGCTACACCTTC
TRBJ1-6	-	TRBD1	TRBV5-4	CASSLPGTGDSPLHF	TGTGCCAGCAGCTTACCGGGGACAGGGGACTCACCCCTCCACTTT
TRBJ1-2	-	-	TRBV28	CAIQGNGYTF	TGTGCCATCCAGGGAAATGGCTACACCTTC
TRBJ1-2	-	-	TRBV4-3	CASSQLKSRGGYTF	TGCGCCAGCAGCCAGCTAAAGTCCAGAGGTGGCTACACCTTC
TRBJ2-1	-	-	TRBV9	CASSVTQASSYNEQFF	TGTGCCAGCAGCGTCACACAGGCGAGCTCCTACAATGAGCAGTTCTTC
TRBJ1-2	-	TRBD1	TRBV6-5	CASSGGQGAYGYTF	TGTGCCAGCAGCGGGGGACAGGGGGCCTATGGCTACACCTTC
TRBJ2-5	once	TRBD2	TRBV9	CASSVGTRASGGRETQYF	TGTGCCAGCAGCGTAGGGACAAGGGCTAGCGGGGGACGGGAGACCCAGTACTTC